This T cell receptor beta chain was recorded in a study of blood T cell repertoires in COVID-19. This CDR3 contains 11 residues. V dropped 7 bases and J dropped 4 bases, with 7 bases sitting between them. From germline, CDR1 is MDHEN and CDR2 SYDVKM. This clone was picked up one time. This sample also contains other DNA sequences that code for the same CDR3. The assay was immunoSEQ multiplex PCR, and TCRdb's table has in-frame clones only and misses some. This table holds approximately 290,000 clones, about 90% found once. V gene TRBV28 combines with J gene TRBJ1-2; no firm D call. The material sequenced was PBMCs or T cells enriched from blood (not recorded which). The TCR sequence derives from a woman under 30 with acute COVID-19. DNA of the CDR3: TGTGCCAGCACTCCGGGCTATGGCTACACCTTC. As protein: CASTPGYGYTF.